Shown below are 3 T cell receptor beta chains from a single sample sequenced in a study of T cell responses to AZD1222 COVID-19 vaccine. Profiling relied on immunoSEQ multiplex PCR, and the TCRdb table lists in-frame clones only, not all of them. The repertoire includes 95,000 to 150,000 clones, around 90% of them detected once, and roughly 8.9% sits in the top ten. The material sequenced was peripheral blood, taken on day 0 of AZD1222 vaccination. The receptor set was obtained from an adult in good health.

To note about this clone: The sample carries other DNA sequences with the same CDR3. The chain couples TRBV11-2 to TRBJ1-1; the D gene is possibly TRBD1 (5 bases). V was pared by 4 bases and J by 1 base, with 7 bases between. CDR1 and CDR2 (germline): SGHAT, FQNNGV. The CDR3 totals 13 residues. CDR3 sequence: CASSSDRNTEAFF. In DNA, the CDR3 is TGTGCCAGCAGCTCCGACAGGAACACTGAAGCTTTCTTT. The variable domain in full, completed from reference TRBV11-2 and TRBJ1-1, reads EAGVAQSPRYKIIEKRQSVAFWCNPISGHATLYWYQQILGQGPKLLIQFQNNGVVDDSQLPKDRFSAERLKGVDSTLKIQPAKLEDSAVYLCASSSDRNTEAFFGQGTRLTVV.

This rearrangement joins TRBV5-5 to TRBJ1-3, with D hard to call. This CDR3 region has 14 residues. Trimming took 2 bases from V and 0 from J, leaving 6 bases between them. Germline V lookup: CDR1 SGHKS, CDR2 YYEKEE (reference sequence). CDR3 DNA sequence: TGTGCCAGCAGCTTAGCGGTCTCTGGAAACACCATATATTTT. Protein sequence: CASSLAVSGNTIYF. The variable domain in full, with the rest retrieved from reference TRBV5-5 and TRBJ1-3, is DAGVTQSPTHLIKTRGQQVTLRCSPISGHKSVSWYQQVLGQGPQFIFQYYEKEERGRGNFPDRFSARQFPNYSSELNVNALLLGDSALYLCASSLAVSGNTIYFGEGSWLTVV.

J is TRBJ1-1 and V is TRBV7-6; tentative D call: TRBD1 (6 bases). This CDR3 has 13 residues. The germline gives CDR1 SGHVS, CDR2 FNYEAQ. V shed 5 bases and J shed 5 bases, with 12 bases lying between them. CDR3: CASSGNRETEAFF. In nucleotides, the CDR3 is TGTGCCAGCAGCGGGAACAGGGAAACTGAAGCTTTCTTT. The complete variable domain, with remaining parts taken from reference TRBV7-6 and TRBJ1-1, reads GAGVSQSPRYKVTKRGQDVALRCDPISGHVSLYWYRQALGQGPEFLTYFNYEAQQDKSGLPNDRFSAERPEGSISTLTIQRTEQRDSAMYRCASSGNRETEAFFGQGTRLTVV.